This T cell receptor beta chain was captured by sequencing in a study of post-analysis software for immune sequencing data. Whole-study results and caveats: Comparison of patients with controls showed about 5 TRBV segments more frequent in patients, TRBV5-6, TRBV5-1 and TRBV20-1 among them.

Unique molecular identifiers were present in the TCR beta cDNA libraries. TCRdb re-called the PCR reads with MiXCR, one entry per CDR3 protein. The sample shows about 770,000 distinct CDR3 sequences, 40% to 55% of them seen only once. This clonotype came up a few times. Its cognate antigen is unknown. This CDR3 contains 12 residues. The V gene's germline CDR1 is MDHEN and CDR2 SYDVKM. Sample: blood. This TCR was sampled from a girl under 18 with multiple sclerosis. V is TRBV28 and J is TRBJ2-5; D is unclear. With the DNA end fitting TRBJ2-7 better, the J assignment may be wrong. The chain's CDR3 is CASSFLLLEQYF. The CDR3 nucleotides read TGTGCCAGCAGTTTCCTTTTACTCGAGCAGTACTTC.